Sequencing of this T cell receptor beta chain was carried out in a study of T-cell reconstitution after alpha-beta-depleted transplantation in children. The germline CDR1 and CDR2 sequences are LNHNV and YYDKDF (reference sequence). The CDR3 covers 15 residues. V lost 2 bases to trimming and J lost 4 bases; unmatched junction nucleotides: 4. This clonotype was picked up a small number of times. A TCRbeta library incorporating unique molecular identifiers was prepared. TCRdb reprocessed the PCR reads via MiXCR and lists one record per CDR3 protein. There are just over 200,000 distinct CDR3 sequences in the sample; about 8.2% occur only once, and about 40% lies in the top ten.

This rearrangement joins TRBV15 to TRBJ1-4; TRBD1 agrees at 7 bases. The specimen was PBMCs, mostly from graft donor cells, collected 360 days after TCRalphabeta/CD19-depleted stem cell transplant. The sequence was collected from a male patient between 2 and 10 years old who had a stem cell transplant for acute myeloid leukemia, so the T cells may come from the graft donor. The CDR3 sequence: CATSRPGTDNEKLFF. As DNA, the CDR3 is TGTGCCACCAGCAGACCCGGGACAGATAATGAAAAACTGTTTTTT.